The 17 T cell receptor beta chains presented below share a single source sample, sequenced in a study of CD8 T cells in ankylosing spondylitis. Via MiXCR, TCRdb re-called the 5' RACE reads, giving one row per CDR3 protein. The table records a few hundred thousand distinct CDR3 sequences, approximately 10% of them present only once. What was sequenced was blood, either unsorted or a sorted T cell fraction (not recorded which). The receptors originated from a female donor with ankylosing spondylitis or in good health (not recorded which).

This clonotype occurred a few times. This sequence joins TRBV7-9 and TRBJ2-1; 7 bases align to TRBD2. The ends lost 5 bases at V and 5 bases at J; junction bases unmatched: 12. The germline CDR1 and CDR2 sequences are SEHNR and FQNEAQ (reference sequence). The CDR3 runs 16 residues. The CDR3, as DNA: TGTGCCAGCAGCCAGGAGTGGCTAGCGGTCCACAATGAGCAGTTCTTC. Residues: CASSQEWLAVHNEQFF.

This clonotype was observed at least ten times. The chain employs TRBV10-3 and TRBJ1-5; D gene ambiguous. The CDR3 is 13 residues long. Trimming pared 4 bases from V and 8 bases from J, leaving 12 bases between. In germline, CDR1 is ENHRY, CDR2 SYGVKD. This CDR3 reads CAISGARVEPQHF. As DNA, the CDR3 is TGTGCCATCAGTGGAGCCCGAGTTGAGCCCCAGCATTTT.

The sample holds many counts of this clonotype. The V gene is TRBV12-3 or TRBV12-4, the J gene TRBJ1-4; a weak D match, TRBD1 (5 bases). Trimming cost V 4 bases and J 6 bases, with 18 bases left between them. CDR3 length: 16 amino acids. The CDR3 is CASSSDLVGLDEKLFF. The CDR3 nucleotides are TGTGCCAGCAGTTCCGACCTGGTGGGGCTTGATGAAAAACTGTTTTTT.

This clonotype was seen many times. The chain is built from TRBV3-1 and TRBJ2-7; the match to TRBD2 covers 11 bases. The CDR3 runs 16 residues. V shed 4 bases and J 3 bases; nucleotides not matched to a gene: 8. Germline V CDR1 and CDR2: LGHDT, YNNKEL (reference sequence). CDR3 loop: CASSLRSGLADYEQYF. CDR3 coding DNA: TGTGCCAGCAGCCTTAGGTCGGGACTAGCGGACTACGAGCAGTACTTC.

Many counts were recorded for this clonotype. The chain joins TRBV12-3 or TRBV12-4 to TRBJ1-5, with TRBD1 matching over 7 bases. CDR3 size: 15 residues. V was clipped by 2 bases and J by 4 bases; unmatched bases: 5. This chain's CDR3 is CASSLSLQGNQPQHF. DNA of the CDR3: TGTGCCAGCAGTTTATCCCTACAGGGGAATCAGCCCCAGCATTTT.

This clonotype was detected only a few times. The chain has TRBV25-1 and TRBJ2-7; 8 nucleotides align to TRBD1. This CDR3 has 15 residues. Trimming took 4 bases from V and 7 from J; bases not matched to a gene: 12. The germline gives CDR1 MGHDK, CDR2 SYGVNS. The CDR3 DNA reads TGTGCCAGCAGTGGCACCTGGACAGGGACTGGAGAGCAGTACTTC. Its translation: CASSGTWTGTGEQYF.

This clonotype was observed many times. V gene TRBV12-3 or TRBV12-4 combines with J gene TRBJ1-4; the D gene is possibly TRBD1 (5 bases). V gave up 3 bases and J gave up 5 bases, with 7 bases separating them. This CDR3 is built from 13 residues. The CDR3 DNA follows: TGTGCCAGCAGTTTCCGGGGGAATGAAAAACTGTTTTTT. Translated: CASSFRGNEKLFF.

This chain links TRBV20-1 with TRBJ2-6; 8 nucleotides align to TRBD1. In germline, CDR1 is DFQATT, CDR2 SNEGSKA (reference sequence). V dropped 3 bases and J dropped 0; count of bases not matched to a gene: 10. This CDR3 comprises 18 residues. In nucleotides, the CDR3 is TGCAGTGCTAGTATCCCGCAGGGGGCCCGCTCTGGGGCCAACGTCCTGACTTTC. Its translation is CSASIPQGARSGANVLTF.

The table lists this clonotype with many counts. The chain recombines TRBV5-1 with TRBJ2-2; 9 nucleotides align to TRBD2. Germline CDR1 and CDR2: SGHRS and YFSETQ. The CDR3 runs 16 residues. V dropped 4 bases and J dropped 4; count of bases not matched to a gene: 8. CDR3 in DNA: TGCGCCAGCAGCATTATAGCGGGAGACGTCACCGGGGAGCTGTTTTTT. Its translation: CASSIIAGDVTGELFF.

In this sample, this clonotype turned up many times. The rearrangement uses TRBV20-1 and TRBJ1-5; 9 positions agree with TRBD1. The V gene end was trimmed by 3 bases and the J gene end by 5 bases; junction bases not matched to a gene: 5. The CDR3 has 14 amino acids. Germline V gene lookup returns CDR1 DFQATT and CDR2 SNEGSKA (reference sequence). The CDR3 DNA reads as TGCAGTGCTAGTCCGGGACAGGGATATCAGCCCCAGCATTTT. It is translated as CSASPGQGYQPQHF.

This clonotype was picked up many times. V and J are TRBV5-1 and TRBJ2-1; TRBD1 agrees at 9 bases. The trim removed 7 bases at V and 9 bases at J, leaving 8 bases unmatched. CDR3 length: 13 amino acids. The germline V gene has CDR1 SGHRS and CDR2 YFSETQ. The CDR3 sequence is CASYRDRASEQFF. The DNA of the CDR3 is TGCGCCAGCTATCGGGACAGGGCATCTGAGCAGTTCTTC.

This clonotype has just a few counts. The chain is built from TRBV10-3 and TRBJ1-3, with 8 bases identical to TRBD1. Per the germline V gene, CDR1 is ENHRY and CDR2 is SYGVKD. This CDR3 comprises 15 residues. J gave up 3 bases and V 2 bases, and 3 bases lay outside the gene matches. CDR3 sequence (DNA): TGTGCCATCAGTGAGCTACAGGGGGTTGGAAACACCATATATTTT. It yields the protein CAISELQGVGNTIYF.

This clonotype has at least ten counts. The CDR3 coding sequence is TGTGCCAGCAGTTCGCGGGACTACCTCCGTTGGCAGTACTTC. It is translated as CASSSRDYLRWQYF. The V and J genes are TRBV28 and TRBJ2-7; 7 bases line up with TRBD2. CDR3 length: 14 residues. Germline CDR1 MDHEN, CDR2 SYDVKM. J was trimmed by 9 bases and V by 4 bases; bases with no gene match: 12.

This clonotype was counted only a few times. V gene TRBV6-8 combines with J gene TRBJ1-1, with D possibly TRBD1 on 6 matching bases. The CDR3 consists of 17 residues. Germline V gene lookup returns CDR1 MNHGY and CDR2 SAAAGT. Trimming pared 4 bases from V and 0 bases from J, leaving 18 bases between. The DNA for the CDR3 is TGTGCCAGCAGTTTAGGGTGGGGGCTCGTAGTGAACACTGAAGCTTTCTTT. This gives the protein CASSLGWGLVVNTEAFF.

Only a few counts were recorded for this clonotype. This chain uses TRBV7-9 with TRBJ1-1; D is ambiguous. V lost 8 bases and J 1 base, leaving 8 bases between the germline ends. Per germline, CDR1 SEHNR and CDR2 FQNEAQ (reference sequence). The CDR3 length is 12 residues. CDR3: CASAYQNTEAFF. The CDR3 nucleotides read TGTGCCAGCGCCTATCAGAACACTGAAGCTTTCTTT.

V and J are TRBV5-1 and TRBJ2-5; D possibly corresponds to TRBD2 (5 bases). The CDR3 length is 14 residues. Germline V lookup: CDR1 SGHRS, CDR2 YFSETQ. V shed 3 bases and J shed 5 bases, with 14 bases lying between them. DNA for the CDR3: TGCGCCAGCAGCTCCGGACTGGGTTGGGAGACCCAGTACTTC. Residues: CASSSGLGWETQYF.

V usage is TRBV7-9 and J usage is TRBJ1-1; D is undetermined. V was pared by 5 bases and J by 2 bases, with 12 bases between. The CDR3 totals 14 residues. Germline loops: CDR1 SEHNR, CDR2 FQNEAQ (reference sequence). This CDR3 reads CASSLPSGNTEAFF. Written as DNA, the CDR3 is TGTGCCAGCAGCCTTCCCAGTGGAAACACTGAAGCTTTCTTT.